This T cell receptor beta chain was recovered during a study of CD8+ T cells in alopecia areata (dated by TCRdb to 2016 to 2018). Study-wide context: The treated patients took part in an open-label pilot trial in which moderate-to-severe alopecia areata was treated with oral tofacitinib at 5 to 10 mg twice daily. Tofacitinib was given for 6 to 18 months, followed by 6 months of follow-up off drug to assess delayed response and recurrence. High-throughput TCRbeta sequencing was used to examine T cell clonal expansion in alopecia areata in both the C3H/HeJ mouse model and human patients. In humans, TCRbeta sequencing was performed on scalp tissue and on sorted CD4+ and CD8+ peripheral blood T cells from healthy controls and from patients with patchy or totalis/universalis alopecia areata. Tofacitinib-treated patients had biopsies at baseline and at 4 and 24 weeks of treatment, with a later scalp biopsy in several patients. Clonality in the scalp was compared among normal scalp (n=4), patchy alopecia areata scalp (n=8), and alopecia totalis/universalis scalp (n=8). The RNA source kit depended on sample type: the PAXgene miRNA kit for fixed scalp, the miRNeasy kit for PBMCs, and the RNeasy kit for mouse skin. Amplification of TCRbeta CDR3 regions was done by immunoSEQ multiplex PCR using 35 Vbeta forward primers and 13 Jbeta reverse primers.

What this sample's time point label stands for: baseline before oral tofacitinib. Lesional scalp punch biopsies and peripheral blood were collected from alopecia areata patients. PBMCs were separated by density centrifugation and stained for CD3, CD4 and CD8, after which CD4+ and CD8+ T cells were sorted on a FACSAria. Compared with germline, V lacks 3 bases and J lacks 4 bases; bases without a gene match: 5. Via the germline V gene, CDR1 is SNHLY and CDR2 FYNNEI. Counted from cysteine to phenylalanine, this CDR3 has 15 amino acids. Only the CDR3 DNA is retained, 45 bases long and in frame from the first base. Overall study results and their limits: Scalp TCR repertoire analysis is complicated because resident alphabeta T cells in normal human skin are also sequenced, whereas mouse skin is dominated by gammadelta T cells. TCR sequences shared between patients were less clear than in mice, possibly partly because of HLA diversity in the patient population. Lesional scalp, especially in alopecia totalis/universalis, showed higher clonality and more expanded CD8+ clones than normal scalp, suggesting antigenic drive.

In this sample, this clone turned up a few times. Its target antigen remains unknown. No qualities accompany the bases; no much larger clone lies one base away. The protocol used for the library was the immunoSEQ multiplex PCR assay. RNA was extracted from all samples and reverse transcribed into cDNA as template for TCR sequencing. First-strand cDNA was synthesized using SuperScript III with a 2:1 mix of oligo-dT and random hexamers. A synthetic immune receptor repertoire was used to assess amplification bias, and residual bias was removed computationally. Per the source publication's procedure: Raw reads were preprocessed to remove errors, and CDR3 was defined by IMGT conventions from the conserved cysteine to phenylalanine. Clonality was computed as 1 minus the Shannon entropy, with the entropy normalized by log2 of the number of productive unique TCRs. CD4 or CD8 identity of scalp clones was inferred by cross-referencing scalp TCRbeta sequences with sorted blood CD4 and CD8 repertoires. TCRdb limited this immuneACCESS table to in-frame rearrangements with V and J called. A share of clones is missing; checked studies link under half to unresolved V genes, and the rest is unexplained. The DNA gave D and trimming, while V, J and clone size come from that table. The sample includes over 200,000 clones, with 57% observed a single time. The ten largest clones represent 0.4% to 0.55% of the sample.

The rearrangement joined TRBV2 to TRBJ2-1; 8 junctional bases match TRBD2. This TCR derives from a human donor with alopecia areata. The source was CD4+ T cells sorted from blood, collected at week 0. The DNA sequence follows: TGTGCCAGCAGTGAGAGCGGGGGCCGATACAATGAGCAGTTCTTC. This sequence encodes CASSESGGRYNEQFF.